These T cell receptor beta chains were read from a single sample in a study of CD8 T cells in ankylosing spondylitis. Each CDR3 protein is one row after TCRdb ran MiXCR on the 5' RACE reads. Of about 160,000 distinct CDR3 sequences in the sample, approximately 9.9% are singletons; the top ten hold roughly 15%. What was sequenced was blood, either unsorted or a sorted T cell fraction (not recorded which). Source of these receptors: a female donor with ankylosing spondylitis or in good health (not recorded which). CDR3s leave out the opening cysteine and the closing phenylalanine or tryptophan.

CDR3 protein: ASSPGSTGISTDTQY
J gene: TRBJ2-3
V gene: TRBV18

CDR3 protein: ASSIGINQPQH
J gene: TRBJ1-5
V gene: TRBV19

CDR3 protein: ASSVGGGRGTDTQY
J gene: TRBJ2-3
V gene: TRBV9

CDR3 protein: ASSLWVNHYEQY
J gene: TRBJ2-7
V gene: TRBV5-1

CDR3 protein: ASSLVAAGGPQETQY
J gene: TRBJ2-5
V gene: TRBV11-2

CDR3 protein: ASSRDSGNEQY
J gene: TRBJ2-7
V gene: TRBV7-9

CDR3 protein: ASSVGWDQPQH
J gene: TRBJ1-5
V gene: TRBV9

CDR3 protein: SASTDGNQPQH
J gene: TRBJ1-5
V gene: TRBV20-1

CDR3 protein: ASSYRSGNTGELF
J gene: TRBJ2-2
V gene: TRBV6-5

CDR3 protein: ASSLTGNASPLH
J gene: TRBJ1-6
V gene: TRBV12-3/TRBV12-4

CDR3 protein: ASSYNTGELF
J gene: TRBJ2-2
V gene: TRBV27

CDR3 protein: ASSVTSGYYNEQF
J gene: TRBJ2-1
V gene: TRBV10-2

CDR3 protein: ASSLAAGRSYEQY
J gene: TRBJ2-7
V gene: TRBV7-2

CDR3 protein: ASSHEPGLAGTGELF
J gene: TRBJ2-2
V gene: TRBV4-3

CDR3 protein: ASGVFAKNIQY
J gene: TRBJ2-4
V gene: TRBV27

CDR3 protein: ASSLSGPEAF
J gene: TRBJ1-1
V gene: TRBV12-3/TRBV12-4

CDR3 protein: SASSNQLFPYEQY
J gene: TRBJ2-7
V gene: TRBV20-1

CDR3 protein: ASSPGGDRLYEQY
J gene: TRBJ2-7
V gene: TRBV5-1

CDR3 protein: ASSQGSGEGETQY
J gene: TRBJ2-5
V gene: TRBV7-2

CDR3 protein: ASSQDLVNEQF
J gene: TRBJ2-1
V gene: TRBV4-3

CDR3 protein: ASSLLAGGVPDTQY
J gene: TRBJ2-3
V gene: TRBV7-2

CDR3 protein: ASSLSGAVGNEQF
J gene: TRBJ2-1
V gene: TRBV9

CDR3 protein: ASSLQRSTQY
J gene: TRBJ2-3
V gene: TRBV7-8

CDR3 protein: ASSLVLAGGPGTDTQY
J gene: TRBJ2-3
V gene: TRBV11-1

CDR3 protein: ASSWAGSGNEQF
J gene: TRBJ2-1
V gene: TRBV28

CDR3 protein: ASSVTSGRTHNEQF
J gene: TRBJ2-1
V gene: TRBV12-3/TRBV12-4